The T cell receptor beta chain described here comes from a study of blood T cell repertoires in COVID-19. Study in general: COVID-19 samples collected from the United States, Italy and Spain covered acute and convalescent phases.

Assay: immunoSEQ multiplex PCR; the TCRdb copy retains only in-frame clones and omits some. This sample has roughly 300,000 clones, with more than 85% found just once. The V end lost 0 bases, the J end lost 2 bases, and 10 bases lay between the germline ends. Germline CDR1 reads LNHDA; CDR2 reads SQIVND (reference sequence). CDR3 length: 15 amino acids. The genes are TRBV19 and TRBJ1-2; D is possibly TRBD1 (5 bases). The receptor's source is a woman in her twenties or thirties who had recovered from COVID-19. The specimen sequenced was PBMCs or T cells enriched from blood (not recorded which). CDR3 DNA: TGTGCCAGTAGTATAGATACAGGTTCCAACTATGGCTACACCTTC. As protein: CASSIDTGSNYGYTF.